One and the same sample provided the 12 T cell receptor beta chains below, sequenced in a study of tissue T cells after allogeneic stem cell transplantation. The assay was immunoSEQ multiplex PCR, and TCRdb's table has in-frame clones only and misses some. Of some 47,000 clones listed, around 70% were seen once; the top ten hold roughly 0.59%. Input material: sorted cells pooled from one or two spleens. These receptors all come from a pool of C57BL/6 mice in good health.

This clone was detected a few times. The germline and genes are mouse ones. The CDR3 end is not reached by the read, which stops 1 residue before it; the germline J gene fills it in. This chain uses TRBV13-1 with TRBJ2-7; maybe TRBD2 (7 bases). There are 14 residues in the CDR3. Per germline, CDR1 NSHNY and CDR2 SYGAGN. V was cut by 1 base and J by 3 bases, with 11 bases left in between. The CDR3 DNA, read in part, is TGTGCCAGCAGTGATATGGGGGGCCTCTATGAACAGTAC. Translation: CASSDMGGLYEQY. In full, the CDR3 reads CASSDMGGLYEQYF.

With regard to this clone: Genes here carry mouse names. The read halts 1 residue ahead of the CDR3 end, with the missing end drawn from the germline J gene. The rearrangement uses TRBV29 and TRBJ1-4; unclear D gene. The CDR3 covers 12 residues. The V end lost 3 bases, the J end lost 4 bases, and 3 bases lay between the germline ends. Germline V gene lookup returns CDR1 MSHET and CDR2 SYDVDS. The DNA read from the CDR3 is TGTGCTAGCAGTTTGAGCAACGAAAGATTATTT. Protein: CASSLSNERLF. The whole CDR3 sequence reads CASSLSNERLFF.

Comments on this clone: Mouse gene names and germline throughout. The DNA read from the CDR3 is TGTGCCAGCAGCCAAGATGCGGCAAACTCCGACTACACC. Residues: CASSQDAANSDYT. The entire CDR3 reads CASSQDAANSDYTF. The V call is TRBV2, the J call TRBJ1-2; D gene uncertain. The read terminates 1 residue before the CDR3 end, so the remaining end is supplied by the germline J gene. With 0 bases removed from V and 0 bases from J, the gap between germline ends came to 5 bases. The CDR3 is made up of 14 amino acids. Germline V gene lookup returns CDR1 LGHNA and CDR2 YSYQKL. The whole variable domain, remainder taken from reference TRBV2 and TRBJ1-2, is DPKIIQKPKYLVAVTGSEKILICEQYLGHNAMYWYRQSAKKPLEFMFSYSYQKLMDNQTASSRFQPQSSKKNHLDLQITALKPDDSATYFCASSQDAANSDYTFGSGTRLLVI.

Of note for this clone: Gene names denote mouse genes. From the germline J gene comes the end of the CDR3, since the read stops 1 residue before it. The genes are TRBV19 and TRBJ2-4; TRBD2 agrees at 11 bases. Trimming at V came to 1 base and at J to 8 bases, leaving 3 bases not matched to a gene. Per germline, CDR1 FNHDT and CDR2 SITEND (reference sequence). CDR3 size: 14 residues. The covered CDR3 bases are TGTGCCAGCAGTATAAGGGACTGGGGGTCCACCTTGTAC. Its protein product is CASSIRDWGSTLY. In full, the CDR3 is CASSIRDWGSTLYF. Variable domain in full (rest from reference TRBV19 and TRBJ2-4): GGIITQTPKFLIGQEGQKLTLKCQQNFNHDTMYWYRQDSGKGLRLIYYSITENDLQKGDLSEGYDASREKKSSFSLTVTSAQKNEMAVFLCASSIRDWGSTLYFGAGTRLSVL.

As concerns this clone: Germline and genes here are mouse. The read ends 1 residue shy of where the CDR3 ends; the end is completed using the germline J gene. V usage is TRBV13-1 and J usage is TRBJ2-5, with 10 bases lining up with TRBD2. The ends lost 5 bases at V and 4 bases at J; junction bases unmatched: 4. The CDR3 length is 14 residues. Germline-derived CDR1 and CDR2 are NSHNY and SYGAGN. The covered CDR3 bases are TGTGCCAGCAGCCCCACTGGGGGGGAAGACACCCAGTAC. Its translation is CASSPTGGEDTQY. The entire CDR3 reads CASSPTGGEDTQYF.

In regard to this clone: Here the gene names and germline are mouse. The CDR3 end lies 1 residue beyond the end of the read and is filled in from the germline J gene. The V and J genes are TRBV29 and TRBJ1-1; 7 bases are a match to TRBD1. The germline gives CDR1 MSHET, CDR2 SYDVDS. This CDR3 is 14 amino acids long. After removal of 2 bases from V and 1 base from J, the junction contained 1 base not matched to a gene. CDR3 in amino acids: CASSLGTENTEVFF. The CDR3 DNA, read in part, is TGTGCTAGCAGTTTAGGGACAGAAAACACAGAAGTCTTC. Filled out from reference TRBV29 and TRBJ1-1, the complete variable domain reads DMKVTQMPRYLIKRMGENVLLECGQDMSHETMYWYRQDPGLGLQLIYISYDVDSNSEGDIPKGYRVSRKKREHFSLILDSAKTNQTSVYFCASSLGTENTEVFFGKGTRLTVV.

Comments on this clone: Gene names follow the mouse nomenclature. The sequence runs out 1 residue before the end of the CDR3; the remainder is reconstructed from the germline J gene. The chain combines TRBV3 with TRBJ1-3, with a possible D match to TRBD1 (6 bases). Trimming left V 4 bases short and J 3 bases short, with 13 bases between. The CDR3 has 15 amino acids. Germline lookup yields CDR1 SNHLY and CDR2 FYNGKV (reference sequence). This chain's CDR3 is CASSSGGALGNTLYF. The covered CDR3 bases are TGTGCCAGCAGCTCGGGGGGGGCGCTTGGAAATACGCTCTAT.

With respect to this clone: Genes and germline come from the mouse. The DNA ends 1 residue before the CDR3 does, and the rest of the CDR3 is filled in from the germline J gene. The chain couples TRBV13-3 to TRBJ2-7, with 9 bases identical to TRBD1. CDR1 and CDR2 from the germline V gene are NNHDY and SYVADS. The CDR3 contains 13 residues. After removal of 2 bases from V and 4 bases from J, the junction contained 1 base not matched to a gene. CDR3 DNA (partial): TGTGCCAGCAGTGAGGGACAGGGATATGAACAGTAC. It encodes CASSEGQGYEQY. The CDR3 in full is CASSEGQGYEQYF.

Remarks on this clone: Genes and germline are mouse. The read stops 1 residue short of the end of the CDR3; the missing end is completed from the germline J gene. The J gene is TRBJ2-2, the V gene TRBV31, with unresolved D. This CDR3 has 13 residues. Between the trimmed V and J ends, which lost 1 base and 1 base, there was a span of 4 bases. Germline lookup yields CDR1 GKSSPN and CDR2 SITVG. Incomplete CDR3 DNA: TGTGCCTGGAGTCACAGAAACACCGGGCAGCTCTAC. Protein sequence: CAWSHRNTGQLY. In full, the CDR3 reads CAWSHRNTGQLYF.

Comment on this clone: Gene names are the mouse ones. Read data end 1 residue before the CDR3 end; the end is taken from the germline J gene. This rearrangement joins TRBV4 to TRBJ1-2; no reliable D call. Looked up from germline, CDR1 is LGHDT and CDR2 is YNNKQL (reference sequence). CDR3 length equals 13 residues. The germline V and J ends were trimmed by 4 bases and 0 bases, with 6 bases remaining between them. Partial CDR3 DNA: TGTGCCAGCAGCTTTCAGGCAAACTCCGACTACACC. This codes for CASSFQANSDYT. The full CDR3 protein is CASSFQANSDYTF.

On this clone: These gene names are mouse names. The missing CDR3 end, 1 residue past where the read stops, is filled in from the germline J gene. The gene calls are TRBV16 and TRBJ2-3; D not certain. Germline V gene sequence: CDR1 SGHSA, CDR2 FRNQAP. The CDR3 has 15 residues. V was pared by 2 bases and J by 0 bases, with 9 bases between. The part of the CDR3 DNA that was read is TGTGCAAGCAGCTTACCTGGCCCTAGTGCAGAAACGCTGTAT. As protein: CASSLPGPSAETLY. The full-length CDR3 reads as CASSLPGPSAETLYF.

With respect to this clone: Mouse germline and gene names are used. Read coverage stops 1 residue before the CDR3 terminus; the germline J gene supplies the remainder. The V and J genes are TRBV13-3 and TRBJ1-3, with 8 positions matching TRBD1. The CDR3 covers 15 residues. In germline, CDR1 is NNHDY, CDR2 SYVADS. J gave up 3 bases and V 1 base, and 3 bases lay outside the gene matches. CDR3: CASSDRQGNGNTLYF. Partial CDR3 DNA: TGTGCCAGCAGTGATAGACAGGGGAATGGAAATACGCTCTAT.